This T cell receptor beta chain was documented in a study of Ad26.COV2.S vaccination and SARS-CoV-2 variants. Trimming took 4 bases from V and 6 from J; bases not matched to a gene: 6. CDR3 size: 14 residues. The V gene's germline CDR1 is MNHEY and CDR2 SVGAGI. Sequenced by immunoSEQ multiplex PCR; TCRdb stores in-frame clones only, minus some. The data show some 420,000 clones, with around nine tenths seen just once and around 3.6% held by the top ten. As to treatment: around 19 received Ad26.COV2.S at low or high dose, single or two shots; about 5 received placebo; per-sample allocation not given. Sampling was done on day 63 after the first vaccine or placebo injection. It was Wuhan-strain SARS-CoV-2 spike that the Ad26 vaccine vector expressed.

The sequencing used peripheral blood, collected in a trial of Ad26.COV2.S vaccine versus placebo. The chain uses TRBV6-5 and TRBJ2-1, with 7 bases lining up with TRBD1. The receptor comes from a person aged 18 to 59 who received the Ad26.COV2.S COVID-19 vaccine or a placebo. The CDR3 spells CASSSTGKGNEQFF. The DNA for the CDR3 is TGTGCCAGCAGTTCGACAGGGAAGGGCAATGAGCAGTTCTTC.